The following is a T cell receptor (beta chain) sequence with its context. Sequencing used immunoSEQ multiplex PCR; TCRdb keeps in-frame clones, though not all of them. The sample consists of tens of thousands of clones, around 75% of them appearing once. This entry belongs to a study of blood T cell repertoires in COVID-19. Trimming removed 4 bases from V and 4 bases from J; junction bases left unmatched: 4. Germline V gene sequence: CDR1 LGHNA, CDR2 YNFKEQ. CDR3 length: 14 residues. The rearrangement links TRBV4-2 to TRBJ2-7; 10 nucleotides agree with TRBD2. The TCR was taken from a man between 65 and 79 years old with COVID-19, enrolled during active disease. Sequences were obtained from peripheral blood. The CDR3 sequence is CASSPSGLAYEQYF. CDR3 sequence (DNA): TGTGCCAGCAGCCCGTCGGGACTAGCGTACGAGCAGTACTTC.